A selection of T cell receptor beta chains follows, all from one sample in a study of blood T cell repertoires in COVID-19. Some clones are missing from TCRdb's copy, which holds only in-frame ones; the method was immunoSEQ multiplex PCR. The repertoire has around 360,000 clones, 80% to 90% of them found once; the top ten carry around 2%. Input material: PBMCs or T cells enriched from blood (not recorded which). The receptors were gathered from a man between 40 and 49 years old in a cohort exposed to, infected with or recovered from COVID-19 (not recorded which). CDR3s leave out the opening cysteine and the closing phenylalanine or tryptophan. Clone sizes are given selectively: once, few, many, or a class where the clone is expanded.

v_gene	abundance	CDR3aa
TRBV6-5	few	ASSTGQGQY
TRBV19	NA	ASTKRTSGNHNEQF
TRBV5-1	few	ASRFRDTVYGYT
TRBV18	NA	ASTPRTGVSEKLF
TRBV6-6	NA	ASSRTGGPYNEQF
TRBV2	NA	ASSEREARTDTQY
TRBV7-8	NA	ASSRQGYTEAF
TRBV3-1/TRBV3-2	NA	ASSQAGIGYT
TRBV24-1	once	ATSGLANTGELF
TRBV27	NA	ASGTGGLLYGYT
TRBV5-1	NA	ASSFTGRPNYGYT
TRBV10-2	NA	ASSVGRGDNEQF
TRBV18	NA	ASSPIRSSGNTIY
TRBV27	NA	ASSLRGVSEQF
TRBV5-1	few	ASSSGQGSGEKLF
TRBV29-1	once	SVEELDRGFLETQY
TRBV5-6	NA	ASSPATGGRVYNEQF
TRBV7-9	NA	ASSLEGVNSPLH
TRBV5-1	NA	ASSSSGGNQPQH
TRBV19	NA	ASSATDTPREQY
TRBV7-9	NA	ASSLFEYTDTQY
TRBV10-3	NA	AISSVSSYNEQF
TRBV6-5	NA	ASSYRGPTITDTQY
TRBV5-1	NA	ASSLGTSLQETQY
TRBV30	NA	AWRGKGINTEAF
TRBV4-1	NA	ASSQAQETQY
TRBV6-1	NA	ASSDYRGTRGNEQF
TRBV20-1	NA	SASDSGNTIY
TRBV20-1	NA	SAREPGVHYGYT
TRBV11-3	NA	ASSLDTGHEQY
TRBV5-1	once	ASSLGVTSGELF
TRBV28	NA	ASSPGDISNQPQH
TRBV5-1	NA	ASSLADSLFNEQF
TRBV23-1	NA	ASSHHVGTAYEQY
TRBV7-9	NA	ASSLVGRGNTIY
TRBV30	few	AWSVHRDNGYT
TRBV19	once	ASRKRGGTNEQF
TRBV11-1	few	ASSRQGNDYGYT
TRBV29-1	NA	SVDRGLGTEAF
TRBV6-1	NA	ASSEGQGQQPQH
TRBV3-1/TRBV3-2	NA	ASSQETGSHEAF
TRBV19	NA	ASSKRTGIESNYGYT
TRBV28	NA	AARSGEHTGYT
TRBV2	NA	ASRTGDGYI